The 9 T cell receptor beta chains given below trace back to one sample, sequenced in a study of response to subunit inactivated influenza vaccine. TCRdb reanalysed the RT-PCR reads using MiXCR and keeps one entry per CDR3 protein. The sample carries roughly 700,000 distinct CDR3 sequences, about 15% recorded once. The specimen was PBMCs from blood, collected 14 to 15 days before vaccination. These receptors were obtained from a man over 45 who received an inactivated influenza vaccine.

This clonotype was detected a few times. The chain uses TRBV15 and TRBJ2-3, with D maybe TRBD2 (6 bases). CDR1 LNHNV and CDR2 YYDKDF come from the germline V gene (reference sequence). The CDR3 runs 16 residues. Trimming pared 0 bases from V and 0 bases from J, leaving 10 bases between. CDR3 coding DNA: TGTGCCACCAGCAGAGATATAGCGGCTAGCACAGATACGCAGTATTTT. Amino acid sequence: CATSRDIAASTDTQYF. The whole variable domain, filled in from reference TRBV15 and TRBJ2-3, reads DAMVIQNPRYQVTQFGKPVTLSCSQTLNHNVMYWYQQKSSQAPKLLFHYYDKDFNNEADTPDNFQSRRPNTSFCFLDIRSPGLGDTAMYLCATSRDIAASTDTQYFGPGTRLTVL.

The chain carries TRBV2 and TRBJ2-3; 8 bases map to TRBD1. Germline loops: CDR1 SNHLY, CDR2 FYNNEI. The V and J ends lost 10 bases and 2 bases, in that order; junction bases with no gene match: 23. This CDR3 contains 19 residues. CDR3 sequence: CAICLEVVHGTGDTDTQYF. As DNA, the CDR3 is TGTGCCATCTGTTTAGAAGTAGTGCACGGGACAGGAGACACAGATACGCAGTATTTT.

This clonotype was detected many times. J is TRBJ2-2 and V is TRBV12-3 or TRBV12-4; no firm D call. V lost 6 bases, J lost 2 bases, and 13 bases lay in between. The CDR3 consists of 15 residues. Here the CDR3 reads CASSRAASNTGELFF. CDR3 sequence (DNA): TGTGCCAGCAGCCGTGCCGCCTCAAACACCGGGGAGCTGTTTTTT.

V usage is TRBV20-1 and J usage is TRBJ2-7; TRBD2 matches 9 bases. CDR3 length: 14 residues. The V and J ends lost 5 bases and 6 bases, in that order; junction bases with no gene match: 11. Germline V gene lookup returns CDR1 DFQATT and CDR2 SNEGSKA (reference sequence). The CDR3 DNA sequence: TGCAGTGCTCCCAGGCCGGGACTAGCTGCCGAGCAGTACTTC. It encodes CSAPRPGLAAEQYF.

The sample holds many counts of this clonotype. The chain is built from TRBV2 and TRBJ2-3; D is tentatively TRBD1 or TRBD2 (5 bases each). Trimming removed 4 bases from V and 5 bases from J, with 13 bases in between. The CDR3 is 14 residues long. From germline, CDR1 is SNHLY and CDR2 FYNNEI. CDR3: CASSASWGRDTQYF. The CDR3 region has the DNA TGTGCCAGCAGTGCTAGTTGGGGACGAGATACGCAGTATTTT.

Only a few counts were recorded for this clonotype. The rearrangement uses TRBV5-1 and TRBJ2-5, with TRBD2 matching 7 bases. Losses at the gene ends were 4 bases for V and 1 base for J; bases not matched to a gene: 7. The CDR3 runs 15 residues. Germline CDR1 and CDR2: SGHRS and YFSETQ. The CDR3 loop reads CASSASLASQETQYF. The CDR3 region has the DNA TGCGCCAGCAGCGCCTCACTAGCGTCCCAAGAGACCCAGTACTTC.

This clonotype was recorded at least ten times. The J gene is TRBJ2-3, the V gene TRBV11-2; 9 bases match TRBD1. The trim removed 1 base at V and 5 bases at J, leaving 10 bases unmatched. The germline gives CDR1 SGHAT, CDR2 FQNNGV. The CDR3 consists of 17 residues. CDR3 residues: CASSLVGGQGMGDTQYF. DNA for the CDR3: TGTGCCAGCAGCTTAGTTGGGGGACAGGGTATGGGAGATACGCAGTATTTT.

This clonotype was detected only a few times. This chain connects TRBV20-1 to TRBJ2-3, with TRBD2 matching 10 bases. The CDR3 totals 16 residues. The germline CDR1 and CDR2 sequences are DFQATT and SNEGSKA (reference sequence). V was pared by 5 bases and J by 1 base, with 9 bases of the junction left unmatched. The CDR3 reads CSAGALAGDRTDTQYF. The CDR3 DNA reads TGCAGTGCTGGGGCCCTAGCGGGAGACCGCACAGATACGCAGTATTTT.

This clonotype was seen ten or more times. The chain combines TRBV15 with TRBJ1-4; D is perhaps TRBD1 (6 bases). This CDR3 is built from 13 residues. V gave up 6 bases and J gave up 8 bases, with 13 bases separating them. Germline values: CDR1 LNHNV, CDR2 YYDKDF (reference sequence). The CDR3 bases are TGTGCCACCAGTATAGACAGGCGGGAAAAACTGTTTTTT. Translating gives CATSIDRREKLFF.